These 30 T cell receptor beta chains were all obtained from the same sample, sequenced in a study of blood T cell repertoires in COVID-19. The repertoire was sequenced with immunoSEQ multiplex PCR; TCRdb's copy has only in-frame clones and lacks some. The sample gives 100,000 to 120,000 clones, about 80% of which show up once; around 8.5% is in the top ten. Sequences were obtained from peripheral blood. The receptors were gathered from a woman aged 40 to 55 with acute or convalescent COVID-19.

The V and J genes are TRBV28 and TRBJ1-2; 7 positions match TRBD1. V shed 1 base and J 4 bases; nucleotides not matched to a gene: 6. Germline assignment: CDR1 MDHEN and CDR2 SYDVKM. The CDR3 sequence is 15 residues long. CDR3 in DNA: TGTGCCAGCAGTTTATTTGCAGGGGGAAGCTATGGCTACACCTTC. It yields the protein CASSLFAGGSYGYTF.

The chain recombines TRBV5-8 with TRBJ1-5; D ambiguous. The CDR3 is 13 amino acids. The V gene's germline CDR1 is SGHTS and CDR2 YDEGEE. Trimming cost V 6 bases and J 4 bases, with 11 bases left between them. CDR3 region: CASTLGRNQPQHF. In nucleotides, the CDR3 is TGTGCCAGCACTCTCGGGAGGAATCAGCCCCAGCATTTT.

The chain has TRBV5-6 and TRBJ1-6, with 7 bases lining up with TRBD1. The CDR3 runs 14 residues. Germline CDR1 is SGHDT and CDR2 is YYEEEE. V gave up 7 bases and J gave up 5 bases; unmatched junction bases: 6. CDR3 in amino acids: CASGPGQHNSPLHF. The CDR3 nucleotides are TGTGCCAGCGGACCGGGACAGCATAATTCACCCCTCCACTTT. The whole variable domain, filled in from reference TRBV5-6 and TRBJ1-6, reads DAGVTQSPTHLIKTRGQQVTLRCSPKSGHDTVSWYQQALGQGPQFIFQYYEEEERQRGNFPDRFSGHQFPNYSSELNVNALLLGDSALYLCASGPGQHNSPLHFGNGTRLTVT.

The chain links TRBV4-1 to TRBJ1-2, with TRBD1 as a possible D gene (6 bases). CDR3 size: 15 residues. The ends were cut back, 1 base at V and 4 bases at J, with 13 bases in the middle. Germline V gives CDR1 MGHRA, CDR2 YSYEKL. The chain's CDR3 is CASSQVGGAGYGYTF. CDR3 nucleotide sequence: TGCGCCAGCAGCCAAGTTGGGGGGGCAGGCTATGGCTACACCTTC.

The V gene is TRBV19, the J gene TRBJ2-7; unclear D gene. This CDR3 is 15 amino acids long. The germline V gene has CDR1 LNHDA and CDR2 SQIVND (reference sequence). The V and J ends lost 0 bases and 4 bases respectively, with 13 bases between them. The CDR3 DNA sequence: TGTGCCAGTAGTATAGACATTGGGCAGGTGTACGAGCAGTACTTC. Translating it yields CASSIDIGQVYEQYF.

V is TRBV5-4 and J is TRBJ1-2, with TRBD1 matching over 9 bases. The junction had 9 bases not matched to a gene; V was cut back by 7 bases and J by 5 bases. The CDR3 covers 14 residues. Germline CDR1 and CDR2: SGHNT and YYREEE (reference sequence). The CDR3: CASSIPGTGYGYTF. CDR3 coding DNA: TGTGCCAGCTCAATTCCCGGGACAGGGTATGGCTACACCTTC.

A few counts support this clone. The chain uses TRBV15 and TRBJ1-1; TRBD1 agrees at 7 bases. The CDR3 runs 14 residues. The V gene end was trimmed by 3 bases and the J gene end by 11 bases; junction bases not matched to a gene: 12. The germline CDR1 and CDR2 sequences are LNHNV and YYDKDF (reference sequence). CDR3 sequence reads: CATSRASGTVRAFF. The CDR3 DNA reads TGTGCCACCAGCAGGGCCTCAGGGACAGTGAGGGCTTTCTTT.

The chain recombines TRBV7-9 with TRBJ2-3; D is unclear. The V end was cut by 7 bases, the J end by 4 bases, with 12 bases between. From germline, CDR1 is SEHNR and CDR2 FQNEAQ (reference sequence). The CDR3 covers 13 residues. The CDR3 region is CASTPDKSDTQYF. Here the CDR3 DNA reads TGTGCCAGCACCCCTGACAAATCAGATACGCAGTATTTT. The full variable domain, rest sourced from reference TRBV7-9 and TRBJ2-3, is DTGVSQNPRHKITKRGQNVTFRCDPISEHNRLYWYRQTLGQGPEFLTYFQNEAQLEKSRLLSDRFSAERPKGSFSTLEIQRTEQGDSAMYLCASTPDKSDTQYFGPGTRLTVL.

J is TRBJ1-2 and V is TRBV5-4, with TRBD1 as a possible D gene (5 bases). This CDR3 comprises 15 residues. Germline V gene lookup returns CDR1 SGHNT and CDR2 YYREEE (reference sequence). V was trimmed by 3 bases and J by 3 bases, leaving 15 bases between them. The CDR3 region is CASSSGQSKHYGYTF. The DNA of the CDR3 is TGTGCCAGCAGCTCTGGACAAAGCAAGCACTATGGCTACACCTTC.

V gene TRBV5-1 combines with J gene TRBJ1-3; D gene ambiguous. CDR3 size: 17 residues. Germline loops: CDR1 SGHRS, CDR2 YFSETQ. Trimming took off 2 bases at V and 3 bases at J, with 18 bases between the two ends. The CDR3 reads CASSLREDTLDGNTIYF. The CDR3 nucleotides read TGCGCCAGCAGCTTAAGAGAAGATACCCTCGATGGAAACACCATATATTTT.

This sequence joins TRBV3-1 (or the pseudogene TRBV3-2) and TRBJ1-4, with TRBD1 matching 10 bases. This CDR3 has 15 residues. CDR1 and CDR2 from the germline V gene are LGHDT and YNNKEL (reference sequence). V gave up 2 bases and J gave up 7 bases; unmatched junction bases: 4. The CDR3 nucleotides read TGTGCCAGCAGCCAATGGACAGGGGGGGTTGAAAAACTGTTTTTT. Residues: CASSQWTGGVEKLFF.

The J gene is TRBJ2-5, the V gene TRBV7-3, with 7 bases aligning to TRBD1. Germline CDR1 reads SGHTA; CDR2 reads FQGTGA. V was clipped by 2 bases and J by 3 bases; unmatched bases: 6. This CDR3 is 15 amino acids long. Written as DNA, the CDR3 is TGTGCCAGCAGCTTAGGTACAGGGGTAAAAGAGACCCAGTACTTC. The encoded protein is CASSLGTGVKETQYF.

This sequence joins TRBV5-4 and TRBJ1-1; D unresolved. The CDR3 is made up of 14 amino acids. Between the trimmed V and J ends, which lost 4 bases and 1 base, there was a span of 11 bases. Germline lookup yields CDR1 SGHNT and CDR2 YYREEE (reference sequence). CDR3 residues: CASSATGKNTEAFF. The CDR3 DNA follows: TGTGCCAGCAGCGCGACGGGAAAGAACACTGAAGCTTTCTTT.

The chain uses TRBV12-3 or TRBV12-4 and TRBJ1-1; D call uncertain. The CDR3 contains 13 residues. Trimming shortened V by 1 base and J by 5 bases, and 8 bases separated the two germline ends. DNA of the CDR3: TGTGCCAGCAGTTTAGAGGCGAGGACTGAAGCTTTCTTT. Translated, it gives CASSLEARTEAFF.

The V call is TRBV6-2 or TRBV6-3, the J call TRBJ2-5; 9 nucleotides align to TRBD1. The CDR3 runs 16 residues. Germline lookup yields CDR1 MNHEY and CDR2 SVGEGT. V dropped 8 bases and J dropped 5; count of bases not matched to a gene: 15. The CDR3 reads CASGLAGTGSGETQYF. In DNA form, the CDR3 reads TGTGCCAGCGGTTTGGCCGGGACAGGGAGCGGGGAGACCCAGTACTTC.

V gene TRBV19 combines with J gene TRBJ1-5; a possible D gene is TRBD1 (6 bases). CDR3 length equals 15 residues. Germline-derived CDR1 and CDR2 are LNHDA and SQIVND (reference sequence). V was cut by 4 bases and J by 5 bases, with 15 bases left in between. The CDR3, as DNA: TGTGCCAGTAGTAACCCGGACAGAGGGGATCAGCCCCAGCATTTT. Its translation is CASSNPDRGDQPQHF.

This rearrangement joins TRBV3-1 (or the pseudogene TRBV3-2) to TRBJ2-4, with D perhaps matching TRBD2 (6 bases). With 1 base removed from V and 6 bases from J, the gap between germline ends came to 13 bases. Germline loops: CDR1 LGHDT, CDR2 YNNKEL (reference sequence). The CDR3 length is 15 residues. CDR3 sequence: CASSQGSHGGNIQYF. The CDR3 DNA sequence: TGTGCCAGCAGCCAAGGTTCCCACGGGGGAAACATTCAGTACTTC.

In its sample, this clone was seen once. The V call is TRBV3-1 (or the pseudogene TRBV3-2), the J call TRBJ1-2; unclear D gene. The V gene's germline CDR1 is LGHDT and CDR2 YNNKEL (reference sequence). V gave up 2 bases and J gave up 9 bases, with 7 bases separating them. CDR3 length equals 11 residues. CDR3 in amino acids: CASSQPGSYTF. The CDR3 DNA sequence: TGTGCCAGCAGCCAACCCGGGAGCTACACCTTC.

This clone was found a few times. J is TRBJ2-3 and V is TRBV19; the D gene is possibly TRBD2 (7 bases). The length of the CDR3 is 14 residues. Germline CDR1 is LNHDA and CDR2 is SQIVND (reference sequence). The V end lost 5 bases, the J end lost 6 bases, and 15 bases lay between the germline ends. As DNA, the CDR3 is TGTGCCAGTAGTTCTCAAGGGGGGGGTGATACGCAGTATTTT. Translating gives CASSSQGGGDTQYF.

In its sample, this clone was seen a few times. The V and J genes are TRBV9 and TRBJ1-3; no clear D. CDR3 length: 15 amino acids. Trimming cost V 3 bases and J 0 bases, with 10 bases left between them. Germline V CDR1 and CDR2: SGDLS, YYNGEE. The CDR3 reads CASSGGVASGNTIYF. CDR3 in DNA: TGTGCCAGCAGCGGAGGTGTAGCCTCTGGAAACACCATATATTTT.

This sequence joins TRBV6-5 and TRBJ1-1, with unresolved D. Germline CDR1 is MNHEY and CDR2 is SVGAGI. V was trimmed by 0 bases and J by 1 base, leaving 6 bases between them. This CDR3 region has 14 residues. The CDR3 protein is CASSYSSKNTEAFF. CDR3 nucleotide sequence: TGTGCCAGCAGTTACTCATCCAAGAACACTGAAGCTTTCTTT.

The chain uses TRBV6-5 and TRBJ1-1; D may be TRBD1 (6 bases). V lost 5 bases to trimming and J lost 4 bases, with 14 bases between them. This CDR3 spans 14 amino acids. Germline-derived CDR1 and CDR2 are MNHEY and SVGAGI. CDR3 nucleotides: TGTGCCAGCAGTCCATTTCGGGGGGCCACTGAAGCTTTCTTT. Protein sequence: CASSPFRGATEAFF.

The V and J genes are TRBV5-1 and TRBJ2-7, with TRBD2 matching over 14 bases. The V gene's germline CDR1 is SGHRS and CDR2 YFSETQ. This CDR3 comprises 16 residues. V dropped 4 bases and J dropped 6; count of bases not matched to a gene: 9. The chain's CDR3 is CASSTPGLAGDIEQYF. CDR3 nucleotide sequence: TGCGCCAGCAGCACCCCGGGACTAGCGGGGGATATCGAGCAGTACTTC.

The V gene is TRBV19, the J gene TRBJ1-1; tentatively, D is TRBD1 (6 bases). The CDR3 length is 14 residues. Germline CDR1 LNHDA, CDR2 SQIVND (reference sequence). V was pared by 7 bases and J by 0 bases, with 12 bases between. CDR3 region: CASTATGVNTEAFF. The CDR3 region has the DNA TGTGCCAGTACCGCGACAGGCGTGAACACTGAAGCTTTCTTT. The variable domain in full, with the rest retrieved from reference TRBV19 and TRBJ1-1, is DGGITQSPKYLFRKEGQNVTLSCEQNLNHDAMYWYRQDPGQGLRLIYYSQIVNDFQKGDIAEGYSVSREKKESFPLTVTSAQKNPTAFYLCASTATGVNTEAFFGQGTRLTVV.

J is TRBJ2-2 and V is TRBV5-1, with D possibly matching TRBD1 (5 bases). Germline V CDR1 and CDR2: SGHRS, YFSETQ. There are 15 residues in the CDR3. Trimming stripped 0 bases from V and 1 base from J, with 7 bases between. CDR3 DNA sequence: TGCGCCAGCAGCTTGGACAGGAAGAACACCGGGGAGCTGTTTTTT. This gives the protein CASSLDRKNTGELFF.

The rearrangement uses TRBV7-2 and TRBJ2-3; the match to TRBD2 covers 10 bases. Trimming took 2 bases from V and 4 from J; bases not matched to a gene: 6. Germline-derived CDR1 and CDR2 are SGHTA and FQGNSA. CDR3 length: 16 amino acids. CDR3 coding DNA: TGTGCCAGCAGCTTATTACGGACTAGCGGAGCAGATACGCAGTATTTT. The encoded protein is CASSLLRTSGADTQYF.

The chain carries TRBV10-1 and TRBJ2-5; TRBD2 agrees at 9 bases. Germline V CDR1 and CDR2: WNHNN, SYGVQD (reference sequence). V lost 3 bases, J lost 2 bases, and 7 bases stayed unmatched. This CDR3 region has 16 residues. The CDR3 sequence is CASSDSPSGGQETQYF. The CDR3 DNA is TGCGCCAGCAGTGATTCGCCAAGCGGGGGGCAAGAGACCCAGTACTTC.

The V call is TRBV29-1, the J call TRBJ1-2; D possibly corresponds to TRBD1 (5 bases). This CDR3 spans 11 amino acids. Germline assignment: CDR1 SQVTM and CDR2 ANQGSEA. V lost 7 bases, J lost 7 bases, and 13 bases lay in between. Written as DNA, the CDR3 is TGCAGCGCCGAGCGGGGGAGTGGCTACACCTTC. It yields the protein CSAERGSGYTF.

This sequence joins TRBV3-1 (or the pseudogene TRBV3-2) and TRBJ2-2; 9 bases are shared with TRBD2. With V trimmed by 3 bases and J by 5 bases, 10 bases remained unmatched. There are 17 residues in the CDR3. CDR1 is LGHDT and CDR2 is YNNKEL in the germline V gene (reference sequence). DNA for the CDR3: TGTGCCAGCAGCCACCTTTGGCGGGGGGGCCGGACCGGGGAGCTGTTTTTT. This translates into CASSHLWRGGRTGELFF.

This chain joins TRBV6-5 and TRBJ1-5; D may be TRBD1 (6 bases). With 7 bases removed from V and 0 bases from J, the gap between germline ends came to 13 bases. The germline gives CDR1 MNHEY, CDR2 SVGAGI. The CDR3 spans 15 residues. CDR3 residues: CASTRQGGSNQPQHF. Written as DNA, the CDR3 is TGTGCCAGCACCCGACAAGGGGGTAGCAATCAGCCCCAGCATTTT.